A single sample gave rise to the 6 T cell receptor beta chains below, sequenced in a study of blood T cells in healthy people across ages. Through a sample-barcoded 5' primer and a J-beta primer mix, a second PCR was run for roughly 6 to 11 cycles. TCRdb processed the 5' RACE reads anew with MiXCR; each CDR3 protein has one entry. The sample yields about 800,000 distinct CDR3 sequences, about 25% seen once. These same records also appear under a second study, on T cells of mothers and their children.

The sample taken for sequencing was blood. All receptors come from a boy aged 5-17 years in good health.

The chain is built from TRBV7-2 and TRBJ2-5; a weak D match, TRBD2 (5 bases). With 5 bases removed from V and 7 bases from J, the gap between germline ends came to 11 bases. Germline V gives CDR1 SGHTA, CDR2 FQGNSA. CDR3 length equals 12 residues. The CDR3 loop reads CASSHFEGTQYF. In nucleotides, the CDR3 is TGTGCCAGCAGCCATTTCGAGGGGACCCAGTACTTC. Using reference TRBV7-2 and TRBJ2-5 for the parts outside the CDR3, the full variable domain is GAGVSQSPSNKVTEKGKDVELRCDPISGHTALYWYRQSLGQGLEFLIYFQGNSAPDKSGLPSDRFSAERTGGSVSTLTIQRTQQEDSAVYLCASSHFEGTQYFGPGTRLLVL.

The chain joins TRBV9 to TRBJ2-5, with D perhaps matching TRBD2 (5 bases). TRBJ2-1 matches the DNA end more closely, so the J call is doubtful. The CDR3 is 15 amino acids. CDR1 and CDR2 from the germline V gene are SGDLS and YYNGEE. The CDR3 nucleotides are TGTGCCAGCAGCGTAGCTCCAGCGGAACCCAATGAGCAGTTCTTC. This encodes CASSVAPAEPNEQFF.

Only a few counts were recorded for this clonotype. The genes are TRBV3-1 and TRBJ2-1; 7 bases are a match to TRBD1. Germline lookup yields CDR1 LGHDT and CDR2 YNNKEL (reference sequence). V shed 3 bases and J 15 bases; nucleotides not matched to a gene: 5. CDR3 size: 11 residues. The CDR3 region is CASSQTGLLFF. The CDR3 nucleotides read TGTGCCAGCAGCCAGACAGGGCTTCTGTTCTTC.

The CDR3 bases are TGTGCCAGCAGACCGGACAGGGTTAATGAAAAACTGTTTTTT. This sequence encodes CASRPDRVNEKLFF. The V gene is TRBV6-5, the J gene TRBJ1-4; 8 positions match TRBD1. The germline gives CDR1 MNHEY, CDR2 SVGAGI. The V and J ends lost 6 bases and 4 bases, in that order; junction bases with no gene match: 4. The CDR3 totals 14 residues.

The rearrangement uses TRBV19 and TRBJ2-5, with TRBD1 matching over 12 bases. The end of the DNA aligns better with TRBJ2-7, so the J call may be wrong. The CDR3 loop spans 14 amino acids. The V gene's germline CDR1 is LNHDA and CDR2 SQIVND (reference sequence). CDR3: CASEPGQGADEQYF. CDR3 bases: TGTGCCAGCGAGCCGGGACAGGGGGCGGACGAGCAGTACTTC.

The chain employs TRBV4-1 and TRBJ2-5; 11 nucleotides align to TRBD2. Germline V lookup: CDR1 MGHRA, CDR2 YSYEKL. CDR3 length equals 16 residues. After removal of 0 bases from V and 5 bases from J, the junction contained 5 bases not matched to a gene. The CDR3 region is CASSQDRASGRETQYF. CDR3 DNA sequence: TGCGCCAGCAGCCAAGATAGGGCTAGCGGGAGGGAGACCCAGTACTTC.